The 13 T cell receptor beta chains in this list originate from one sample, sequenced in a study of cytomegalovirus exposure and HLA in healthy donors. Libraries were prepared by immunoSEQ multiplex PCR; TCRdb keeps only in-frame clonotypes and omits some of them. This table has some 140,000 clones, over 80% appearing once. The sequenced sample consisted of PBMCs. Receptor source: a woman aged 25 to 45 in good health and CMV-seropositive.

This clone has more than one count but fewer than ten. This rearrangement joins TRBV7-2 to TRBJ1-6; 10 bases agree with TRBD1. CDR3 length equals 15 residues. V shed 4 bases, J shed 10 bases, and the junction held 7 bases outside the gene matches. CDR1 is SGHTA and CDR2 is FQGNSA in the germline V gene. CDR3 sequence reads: CASSSWDRGFSPLHF. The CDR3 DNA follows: TGTGCCAGCAGCTCTTGGGACAGGGGATTCTCACCCCTCCACTTT.

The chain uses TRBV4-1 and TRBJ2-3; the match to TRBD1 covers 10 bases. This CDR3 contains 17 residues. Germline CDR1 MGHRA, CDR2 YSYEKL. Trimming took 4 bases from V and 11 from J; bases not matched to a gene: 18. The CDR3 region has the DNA TGCGCCAGCAGCCTACCTAGGGGGACAGGGGCCAACAACCGGCAGTATTTT. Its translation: CASSLPRGTGANNRQYF.

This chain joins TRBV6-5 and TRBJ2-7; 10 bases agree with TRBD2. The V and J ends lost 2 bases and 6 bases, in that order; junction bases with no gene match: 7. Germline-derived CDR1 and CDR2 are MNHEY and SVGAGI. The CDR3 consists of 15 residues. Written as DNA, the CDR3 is TGTGCCAGCAGTTACAGCGGGAGGGCCGGGAGCGAGCAGTACTTC. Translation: CASSYSGRAGSEQYF.

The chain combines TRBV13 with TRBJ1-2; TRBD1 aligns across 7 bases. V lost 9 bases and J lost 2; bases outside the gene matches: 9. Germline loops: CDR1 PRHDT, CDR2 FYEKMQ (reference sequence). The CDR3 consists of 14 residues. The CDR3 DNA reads TGTGCCAGTCAGGACAGGTTGGAGAACTATGGCTACACCTTC. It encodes CASQDRLENYGYTF.

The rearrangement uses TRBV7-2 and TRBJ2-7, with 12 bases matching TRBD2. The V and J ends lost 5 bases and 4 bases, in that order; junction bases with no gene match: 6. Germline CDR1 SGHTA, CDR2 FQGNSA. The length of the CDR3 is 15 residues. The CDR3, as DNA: TGTGCCAGCAGCGGAGGACTAGCGGGGCTGTACGAGCAGTACTTC. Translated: CASSGGLAGLYEQYF.

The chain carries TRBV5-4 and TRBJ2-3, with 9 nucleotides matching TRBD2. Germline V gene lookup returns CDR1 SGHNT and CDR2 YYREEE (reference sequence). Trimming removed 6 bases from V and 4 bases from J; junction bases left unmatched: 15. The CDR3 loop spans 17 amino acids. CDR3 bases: TGTGCCAGCACCCCGAGTAGCGGGAGACAATCAGCAGATACGCAGTATTTT. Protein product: CASTPSSGRQSADTQYF.

CDR3 nucleotides: TGTGCCACCAGTCGGGACAGGGGAGGAGAGACCCAGTACTTC. It is translated as CATSRDRGGETQYF. The gene calls are TRBV15 and TRBJ2-5; 10 bases fit TRBD1. Unmatched junction bases numbered 5, after V lost 6 bases and J lost 4 bases. This CDR3 is 14 amino acids long. Germline V CDR1 and CDR2: LNHNV, YYDKDF (reference sequence). The variable domain in full, completed from reference TRBV15 and TRBJ2-5, reads DAMVIQNPRYQVTQFGKPVTLSCSQTLNHNVMYWYQQKSSQAPKLLFHYYDKDFNNEADTPDNFQSRRPNTSFCFLDIRSPGLGDTAMYLCATSRDRGGETQYFGPGTRLLVL.

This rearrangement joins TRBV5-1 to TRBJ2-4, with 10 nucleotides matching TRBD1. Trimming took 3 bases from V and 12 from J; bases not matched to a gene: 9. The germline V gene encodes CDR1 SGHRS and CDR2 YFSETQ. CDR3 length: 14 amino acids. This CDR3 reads CASSSGTGDVNQYF. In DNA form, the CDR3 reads TGCGCCAGCAGCTCCGGGACAGGGGACGTTAATCAGTACTTC.

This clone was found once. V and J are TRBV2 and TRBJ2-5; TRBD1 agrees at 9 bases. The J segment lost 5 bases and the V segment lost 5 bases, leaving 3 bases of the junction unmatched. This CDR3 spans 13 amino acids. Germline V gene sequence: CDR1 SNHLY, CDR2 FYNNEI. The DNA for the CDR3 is TGTGCCAGCAGTACAGGGGGCAGGGAGACCCAGTACTTC. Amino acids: CASSTGGRETQYF.

CDR3: CASSPSHDRAELFF. The CDR3 nucleotides read TGCGCCAGCAGCCCTAGCCACGACAGGGCGGAGCTGTTTTTT. The V and J genes are TRBV5-1 and TRBJ2-2; TRBD1 aligns across 7 bases. CDR1 and CDR2 from the germline V gene are SGHRS and YFSETQ. Trimming cost V 4 bases and J 10 bases; bases outside gene matches: 10. The CDR3 extends over 14 amino acids.

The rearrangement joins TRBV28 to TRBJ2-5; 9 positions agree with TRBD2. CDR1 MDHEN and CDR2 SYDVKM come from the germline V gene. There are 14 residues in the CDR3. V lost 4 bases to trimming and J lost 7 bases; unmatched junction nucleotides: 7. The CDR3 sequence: CASSSGLAWRTQYF. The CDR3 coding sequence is TGTGCCAGCAGTTCAGGACTAGCGTGGAGGACCCAGTACTTC. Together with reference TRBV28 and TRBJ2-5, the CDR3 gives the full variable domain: DVKVTQSSRYLVKRTGEKVFLECVQDMDHENMFWYRQDPGLGLRLIYFSYDVKMKEKGDIPEGYSVSREKKERFSLILESASTNQTSMYLCASSSGLAWRTQYFGPGTRLLVL.

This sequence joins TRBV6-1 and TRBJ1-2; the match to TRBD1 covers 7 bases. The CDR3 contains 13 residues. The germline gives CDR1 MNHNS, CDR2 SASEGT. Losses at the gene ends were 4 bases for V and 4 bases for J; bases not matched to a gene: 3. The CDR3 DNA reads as TGTGCCAGCAGTGTGGGACAGATCTATGGCTACACCTTC. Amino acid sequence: CASSVGQIYGYTF.

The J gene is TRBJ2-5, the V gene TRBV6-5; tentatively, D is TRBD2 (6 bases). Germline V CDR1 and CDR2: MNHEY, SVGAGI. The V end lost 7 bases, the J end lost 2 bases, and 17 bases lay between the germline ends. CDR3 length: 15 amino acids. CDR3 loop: CASNQGLAGQETQYF. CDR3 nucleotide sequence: TGTGCCAGCAACCAGGGTTTGGCGGGGCAAGAGACCCAGTACTTC.